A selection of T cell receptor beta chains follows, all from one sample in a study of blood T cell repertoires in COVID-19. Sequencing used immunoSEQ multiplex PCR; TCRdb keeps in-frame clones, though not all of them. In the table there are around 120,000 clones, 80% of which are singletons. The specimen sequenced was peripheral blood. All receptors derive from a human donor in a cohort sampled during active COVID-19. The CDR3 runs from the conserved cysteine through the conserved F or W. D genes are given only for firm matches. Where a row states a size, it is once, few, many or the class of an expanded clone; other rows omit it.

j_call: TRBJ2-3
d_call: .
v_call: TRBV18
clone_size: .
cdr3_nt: TGTGCCAGCTCTCTCAACAGACGTGCTAGCACAGATACGCAGTATTTT
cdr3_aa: CASSLNRRASTDTQYF

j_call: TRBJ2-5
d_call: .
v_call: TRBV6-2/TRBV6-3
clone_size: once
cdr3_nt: TGTGCCAGCAGTAAAGGGGGACTACAAGAGACCCAGTACTTC
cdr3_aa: CASSKGGLQETQYF

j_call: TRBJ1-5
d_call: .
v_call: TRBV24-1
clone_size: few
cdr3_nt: TGTGCCACCAGTGAGGCGGAAAATCAGCCCCAGCATTTT
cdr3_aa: CATSEAENQPQHF

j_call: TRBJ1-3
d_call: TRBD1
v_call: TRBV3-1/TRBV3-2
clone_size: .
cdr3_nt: TGTGCCAGCAGCCATTGGGACAGGGGAAACACCATATATTTT
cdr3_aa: CASSHWDRGNTIYF

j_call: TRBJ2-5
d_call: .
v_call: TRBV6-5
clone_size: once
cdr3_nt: TGTGCCAGCAGGCGGACAGCCCAATTTGAAGAGACCCAGTACTTC
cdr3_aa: CASRRTAQFEETQYF

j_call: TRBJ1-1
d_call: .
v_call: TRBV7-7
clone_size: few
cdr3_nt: TGTGCCAGCAGCTTAGATCGAGACACTGAAGCTTTCTTT
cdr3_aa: CASSLDRDTEAFF

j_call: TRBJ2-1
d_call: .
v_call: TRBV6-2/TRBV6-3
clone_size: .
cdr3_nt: TGTGCCAGCAGTTACTCGACACCCAAACAGTTCTTC
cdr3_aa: CASSYSTPKQFF

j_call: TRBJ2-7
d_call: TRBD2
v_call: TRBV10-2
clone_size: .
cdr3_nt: TGCGCCAGCAGTCCTGGACTAGCGGGGCCCTCCTACGAGCAGTACTTC
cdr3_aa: CASSPGLAGPSYEQYF

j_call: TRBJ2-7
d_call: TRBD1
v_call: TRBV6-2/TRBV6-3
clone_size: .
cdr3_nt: TGTGCCAGCAGTTATGGTGTAGGACAGGGGCGCTACGAGCAGTACTTC
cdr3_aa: CASSYGVGQGRYEQYF

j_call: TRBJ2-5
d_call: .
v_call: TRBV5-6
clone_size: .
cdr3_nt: TGTGCCAGCAGCTTGAAGTTCCGTCGAGGGGGAGAGACCCAGTACTTC
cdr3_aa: CASSLKFRRGGETQYF

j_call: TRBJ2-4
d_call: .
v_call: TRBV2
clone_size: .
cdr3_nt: TGTGCCAGCAGGTCTCTTTACTTTGGACAGATTAAAAACATTCAGTACTTC
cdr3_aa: CASRSLYFGQIKNIQYF

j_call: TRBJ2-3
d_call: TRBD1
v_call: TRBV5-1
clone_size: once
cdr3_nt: TGCGCCAGCACAACAGGGGGACTTGGCACAGATACGCAGTATTTT
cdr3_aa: CASTTGGLGTDTQYF

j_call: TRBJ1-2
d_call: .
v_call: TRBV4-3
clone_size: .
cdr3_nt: TGCGCCAGCAGCCAAGATTTTCTCCAGGGCCGAGACTATGGCTACACCTTC
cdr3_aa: CASSQDFLQGRDYGYTF

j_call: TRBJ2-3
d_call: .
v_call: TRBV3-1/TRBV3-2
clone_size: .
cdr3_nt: TGTGCCAGCAGCCCGCTCGAGACTAGAAATACGCAGTATTTT
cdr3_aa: CASSPLETRNTQYF

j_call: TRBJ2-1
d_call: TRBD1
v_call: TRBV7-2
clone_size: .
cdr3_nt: TGTGCCAGCAGCTACAACAGGGGCGACAATGAGCAGTTCTTC
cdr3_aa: CASSYNRGDNEQFF

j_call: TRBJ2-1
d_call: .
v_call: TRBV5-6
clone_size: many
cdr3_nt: TGTGCCAGCAGCTTGGCTTCCTTCGAGCAGTTCTTC
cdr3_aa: CASSLASFEQFF

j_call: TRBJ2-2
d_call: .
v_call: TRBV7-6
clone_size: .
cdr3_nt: TGTGCCAGCAGCTTAACAATTGGGACAGAGCTGTTTTTT
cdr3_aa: CASSLTIGTELFF

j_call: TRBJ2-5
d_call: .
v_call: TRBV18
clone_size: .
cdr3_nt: TGTGCCAGCTCACCAATGAGGGCGGAGACCCAGTACTTC
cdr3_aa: CASSPMRAETQYF

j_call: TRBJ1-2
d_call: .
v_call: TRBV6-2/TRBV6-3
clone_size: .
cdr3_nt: TGTGCCAGCAGTTACGGCCCCCTCTACACCTTC
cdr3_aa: CASSYGPLYTF

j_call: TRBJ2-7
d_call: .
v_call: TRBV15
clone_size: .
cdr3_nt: TGTGCCACCAGCAGAGCCGGCGGATCCTACGAGCAGTACTTC
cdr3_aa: CATSRAGGSYEQYF

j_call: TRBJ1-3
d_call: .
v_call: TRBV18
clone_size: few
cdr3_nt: TGTGCCAGCTCACCACCTGGGGCCACTGGAAACACCATATATTTT
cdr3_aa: CASSPPGATGNTIYF

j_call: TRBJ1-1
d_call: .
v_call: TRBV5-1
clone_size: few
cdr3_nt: TGCGCCAGCAGCTTGAGACACCACGACACTGAAGCTTTCTTT
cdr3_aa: CASSLRHHDTEAFF

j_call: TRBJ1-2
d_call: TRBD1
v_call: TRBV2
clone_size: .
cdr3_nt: TGTGCCAGCAGTCCTGGACGGACAGGGGAGGGCTATGGCTACACCTTC
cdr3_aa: CASSPGRTGEGYGYTF

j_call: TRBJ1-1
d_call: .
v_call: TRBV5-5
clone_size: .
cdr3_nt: TGTGCCAGCAGCTTGATGCGGGCAGCTGAAGCTTTCTTT
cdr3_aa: CASSLMRAAEAFF

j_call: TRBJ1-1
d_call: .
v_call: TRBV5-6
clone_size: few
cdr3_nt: TGTGCCAGCAGCCGGGCAGTGGCAGGGACTGAAGCTTTCTTT
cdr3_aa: CASSRAVAGTEAFF

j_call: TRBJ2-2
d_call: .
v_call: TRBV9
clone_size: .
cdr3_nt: TGTGCCAGCAGCGTGGACTGGGGGAACACCGGGGAGCTGTTTTTT
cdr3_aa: CASSVDWGNTGELFF

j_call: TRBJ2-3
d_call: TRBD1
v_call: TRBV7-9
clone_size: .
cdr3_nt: TGTGCCAGCAGCTTAGGTCTTCGGGACAGAGACACAGATACGCAGTATTTT
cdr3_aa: CASSLGLRDRDTDTQYF

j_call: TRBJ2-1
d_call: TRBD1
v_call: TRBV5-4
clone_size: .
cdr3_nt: TGTGCCAGCAGCCCCCCGGGGCAGGGGGCCTACAATGAGCAGTTCTTC
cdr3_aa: CASSPPGQGAYNEQFF

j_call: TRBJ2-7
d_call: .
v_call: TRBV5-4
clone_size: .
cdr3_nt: TGTGCCAGCAGCTTGGGGCCCGGGGACGAGCAGTACTTC
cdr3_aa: CASSLGPGDEQYF

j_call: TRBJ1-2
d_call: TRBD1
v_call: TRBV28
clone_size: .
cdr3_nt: TGTGCCAGCAGTTTGTGGACAGGGGTTAACTATGGCTACACCTTC
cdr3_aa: CASSLWTGVNYGYTF

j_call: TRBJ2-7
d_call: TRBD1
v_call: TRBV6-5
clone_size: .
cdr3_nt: TGTGCCAGCAGATCGACACAGGGGGCTAAGGAGCAGTACTTC
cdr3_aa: CASRSTQGAKEQYF

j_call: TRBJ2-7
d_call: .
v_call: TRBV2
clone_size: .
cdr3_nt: TGTGCCAGCAGTGTTCGTACCGGGGAGCAGTACTTC
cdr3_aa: CASSVRTGEQYF